Listed below are T cell receptor beta chains from one sample, sequenced in a study of T cells after yellow fever vaccination. Each CDR3 protein is one row after TCRdb ran MiXCR on the 5' RACE reads. The data contain about 580,000 distinct CDR3 sequences, roughly a sixth of them singletons. Here the sequenced sample was PBMCs, taken 4 to 6 days after the first yellow fever vaccination. Receptors were obtained from a man aged 18 to 29 who received the YFV17D yellow fever vaccine. The CDR3 runs from the conserved cysteine through the conserved F or W. The D gene is left open where the match is weak. Clone size is shown for a subset of rows, as once, few, many or a class of expanded clone.

V gene,J gene,clone size,D gene,CDR3 protein,CDR3 DNA
TRBV6-5,TRBJ2-7,few,.,CASSNPDSRYEQYF,TGTGCCAGCAGTAACCCGGACAGCCGATACGAGCAGTACTTC
TRBV12-5,TRBJ2-5,.,.,CASGWGHQETQYF,TGTGCTAGTGGTTGGGGACACCAAGAGACCCAGTACTTC
TRBV12-5,TRBJ2-5,.,.,CASAPEVSYQETQYF,TGTGCTAGTGCCCCGGAAGTTTCGTACCAAGAGACCCAGTACTTC
TRBV6-5,TRBJ2-1,.,.,CASSYPGSSDEQFF,TGTGCCAGCAGTTACCCCGGGAGTAGCGATGAGCAGTTCTTC
TRBV7-9,TRBJ1-5,few,.,CASSPDTYNQPQHF,TGTGCCAGCAGCCCAGACACCTACAATCAGCCCCAGCATTTT
TRBV20-1,TRBJ2-3,.,TRBD1,CSACPLEQGETDTQYF,TGCAGTGCTTGCCCACTCGAACAGGGGGAAACAGATACGCAGTATTTT
TRBV10-3,TRBJ2-7,few,.,CAISASSTYEQYF,TGTGCCATCAGTGCAAGTTCAACCTACGAGCAGTACTTC
TRBV6-1,TRBJ2-7,.,.,CASSKQGNYEQYF,TGTGCCAGCAGTAAACAGGGTAATTACGAGCAGTACTTC
TRBV6-2/TRBV6-3,TRBJ2-2,.,TRBD2,CASTTVGGTGELFF,TGTGCCAGCACCACCGTCGGGGGGACCGGGGAGCTGTTTTTT
TRBV7-6,TRBJ2-5,.,.,CASSPINIKGTRNSRTETQYF,TGTGCCAGCAGCCCAATAAACATAAAGGGGACTCGTAACTCCCGTACGGAGACCCAGTACTTC
TRBV7-2,TRBJ2-1,few,.,CASSFAGAPEHEQFF,TGTGCCAGCAGTTTTGCGGGGGCTCCGGAGCATGAGCAGTTCTTC